These 25 T cell receptor beta chains came from one sample sequenced in a study of CD8+CD57+ T cells in acquired aplastic anemia. The sequenced patients had an expansion of CD8+CD57+ cells seen by flow cytometry. Profiles of TCR beta VDJ and CDR3 were generated from a genomic DNA template. TCRdb independently ran MiXCR on the reads; one entry per CDR3 protein. This sample has about 180,000 distinct CDR3 sequences, with less than 50% found just once. Sequenced material: sorted CD4+, CD8+, or CD8+CD57+ T cells (not recorded which) from PBMCs. The receptor source for this set is a human donor with aplastic anemia.

This clonotype was seen a few times. This chain connects TRBV5-1 to TRBJ1-4; D perhaps matches TRBD1 (5 bases). Trimming took 5 bases from V and 7 from J, leaving 24 bases between them. Looked up from germline, CDR1 is SGHRS and CDR2 is YFSETQ. The CDR3 loop spans 17 amino acids. In nucleotides, the CDR3 is TGCGCCAGCAGTGAAAACTCCGGGGCCGGGATGGGTGAAAAACTGTTTTTT. This translates into CASSENSGAGMGEKLFF.

This chain links TRBV9 with TRBJ2-7, with D perhaps TRBD1 or TRBD2 (5 bases each). The V gene lost 0 bases and the J gene lost 2 bases, with 15 bases spanning the gap. The CDR3 consists of 16 residues. Germline V lookup: CDR1 SGDLS, CDR2 YYNGEE. The CDR3: CASSVGGTDPTYEQYF. The CDR3 DNA is TGTGCCAGCAGCGTAGGGGGGACGGACCCTACCTACGAGCAGTACTTC.

Concerning this clonotype: Its ends do not fully match the called genes, so a read error is possible. V and J are TRBV19 and TRBJ1-1; 9 nucleotides align to TRBD1. The CDR3 sequence is 14 residues long. Looked up from germline, CDR1 is LNHDA and CDR2 is SQIVND (reference sequence). The CDR3 DNA sequence: TGTGCCAGCAGCGCCGACAGGGGGGATACTGAAGCTTTTTTT. It translates to CASSADRGDTEAFF.

A few counts support this clonotype. CDR3 loop: CATSRDRAPNTEAFF. The CDR3 DNA reads as TGTGCCACCAGCAGAGACAGGGCACCGAACACTGAAGCTTTCTTT. The genes are TRBV15 and TRBJ1-1; tentatively, D is TRBD1 (5 bases). Looked up from germline, CDR1 is LNHNV and CDR2 is YYDKDF (reference sequence). The CDR3 extends over 15 amino acids. Between the trimmed V and J ends, which lost 0 bases and 1 base, there was a span of 9 bases. Looking up the rest from reference TRBV15 and TRBJ1-1 gives the full variable domain: DAMVIQNPRYQVTQFGKPVTLSCSQTLNHNVMYWYQQKSSQAPKLLFHYYDKDFNNEADTPDNFQSRRPNTSFCFLDIRSPGLGDTAMYLCATSRDRAPNTEAFFGQGTRLTVV.

The genes are TRBV2 and TRBJ2-5, with TRBD1 identical over 11 bases. The germline CDR1 and CDR2 sequences are SNHLY and FYNNEI. This CDR3 is built from 16 residues. V lost 7 bases, J lost 4 bases, and 11 bases stayed unmatched. The CDR3, as DNA: TGTGCCAGCACAAGGGACAGGGGGAGGGTTGGAGAGACCCAGTACTTC. It codes for CASTRDRGRVGETQYF.

V gene TRBV12-3 or TRBV12-4 combines with J gene TRBJ1-6; perhaps TRBD1 as D (5 bases). The CDR3 has 16 residues. Trimming shortened V by 8 bases and J by 8 bases, and 22 bases separated the two germline ends. The CDR3 DNA reads as TGTGCCAGCTCACCACCGATCCGGCTGGGGGATTCACCCCTCCACTTT. It specifies CASSPPIRLGDSPLHF.

The rearrangement links TRBV20-1 to TRBJ2-7; 7 nucleotides agree with TRBD1. CDR3 length: 13 residues. The V and J ends lost 6 bases and 4 bases, in that order; junction bases with no gene match: 9. In germline, CDR1 is DFQATT, CDR2 SNEGSKA (reference sequence). CDR3 nucleotide sequence: TGCAGTGCCGTAGACAGGGACATTTACGAGCAGTACTTC. Encoded protein: CSAVDRDIYEQYF.

This clonotype was seen many times. The rearrangement joins TRBV20-1 to TRBJ1-1; D might be TRBD1 (6 bases). Per germline, CDR1 DFQATT and CDR2 SNEGSKA (reference sequence). V dropped 0 bases and J dropped 11 bases, with 16 bases sitting between them. The CDR3 extends over 13 amino acids. DNA of the CDR3: TGCAGTGCTAGAGATCTCCAGGGGCGCGGGGCTTTCTTT. Translation: CSARDLQGRGAFF.

CDR3 residues: CSVERGRLGNEQFF. The CDR3 nucleotides read TGCAGCGTTGAACGGGGTAGGTTAGGCAATGAGCAGTTCTTC. The V call is TRBV29-1, the J call TRBJ2-1; perhaps TRBD2 as D (5 bases). The CDR3 totals 14 residues. The germline gives CDR1 SQVTM, CDR2 ANQGSEA. Trimming shortened V by 2 bases and J by 6 bases, and 14 bases separated the two germline ends.

J is TRBJ2-3 and V is TRBV2, with D perhaps TRBD1 or TRBD2 (5 bases each). V dropped 2 bases and J dropped 5 bases, with 14 bases sitting between them. The CDR3 spans 15 residues. Germline V gene data show CDR1 as SNHLY and CDR2 as FYNNEI. The CDR3 sequence: CASSETSWGLDTQYF. DNA of the CDR3: TGTGCCAGCAGTGAAACCTCTTGGGGGTTAGATACGCAGTATTTT.

This clonotype was detected many times. The rearrangement links TRBV19 to TRBJ2-1, with TRBD2 matching 13 bases. Germline loops: CDR1 LNHDA, CDR2 SQIVND (reference sequence). The V and J ends lost 5 bases and 4 bases, in that order; junction bases with no gene match: 5. CDR3 length: 16 residues. This chain's CDR3 is CASSAQLAGGYNEQFF. The CDR3 coding sequence is TGTGCCAGTAGTGCCCAACTAGCGGGGGGGTACAATGAGCAGTTCTTC.

As DNA, the CDR3 is TGCGCCAGCAGTGAGTTGACCGGGGGACAGGACACTGAAGCTTTCTTT. It codes for CASSELTGGQDTEAFF. The chain uses TRBV10-1 and TRBJ1-1, with 8 nucleotides matching TRBD1. The CDR3 runs to 16 residues. J lost 3 bases, V lost 1 base, and 7 bases had no gene match. Germline lookup yields CDR1 WNHNN and CDR2 SYGVQD (reference sequence).

This clonotype appeared many times. The V call is TRBV5-5, the J call TRBJ1-2, with 10 bases aligning to TRBD1. Germline V lookup: CDR1 SGHKS, CDR2 YYEKEE (reference sequence). The CDR3 is made up of 16 amino acids. The V segment lost 4 bases and the J segment 3 bases; nucleotides outside the gene matches: 9. CDR3 protein: CASSPAGTGDYYGYTF. The CDR3 nucleotides are TGTGCCAGCAGCCCGGCCGGGACAGGGGACTACTATGGCTACACCTTC.

This chain connects TRBV6-1 to TRBJ1-5; D unresolved. The CDR3 contains 13 residues. Germline V lookup: CDR1 MNHNS, CDR2 SASEGT. V was shortened by 3 bases and J by 4 bases, with 7 bases between the two germline ends. CDR3 amino acids: CASSERENQPQHF. For the CDR3, the DNA is TGTGCCAGCAGTGAGAGGGAAAATCAGCCCCAGCATTTT.

This chain links TRBV29-1 with TRBJ1-2; a weak D match, TRBD1 (5 bases). The CDR3 sequence is 13 residues long. With 6 bases removed from V and 6 bases from J, the gap between germline ends came to 17 bases. Germline lookup yields CDR1 SQVTM and CDR2 ANQGSEA. Here the CDR3 DNA reads TGCAGCGTATCCGGGACCTTTGTTGATGGCTACACCTTC. It translates to CSVSGTFVDGYTF.

This clonotype came up a few times. This chain uses TRBV10-1 with TRBJ2-3; TRBD2 aligns across 7 bases. This CDR3 is built from 15 residues. The germline V gene encodes CDR1 WNHNN and CDR2 SYGVQD (reference sequence). The trim removed 2 bases at V and 1 base at J, leaving 3 bases unmatched. CDR3 in amino acids: CASSEVLAGTDTQYF. The CDR3 DNA follows: TGCGCCAGCAGTGAGGTCCTAGCGGGCACAGATACGCAGTATTTT.

This clonotype has at least ten counts. The chain uses TRBV25-1 and TRBJ2-3, with 7 nucleotides matching TRBD1. Unmatched junction bases numbered 7, after V lost 9 bases and J lost 1 base. This CDR3 is 14 amino acids long. Germline CDR1 MGHDK, CDR2 SYGVNS. CDR3 sequence (DNA): TGTGCCAGTATAGGAACAGGGGGCACAGATACGCAGTATTTT. Protein sequence: CASIGTGGTDTQYF.

The chain couples TRBV6-1 to TRBJ2-3; D is perhaps TRBD2 (6 bases). Trimming removed 3 bases from V and 0 bases from J, with 10 bases in between. From germline, CDR1 is MNHNS and CDR2 SASEGT. The CDR3 sequence is 15 residues long. The CDR3 sequence: CASSERGDSTDTQYF. The CDR3 DNA is TGTGCCAGCAGTGAGCGGGGAGATAGCACAGATACGCAGTATTTT.

The V call is TRBV10-3, the J call TRBJ1-3; 9 nucleotides agree with TRBD1. V was clipped by 10 bases and J by 1 base; unmatched bases: 11. From germline, CDR1 is ENHRY and CDR2 SYGVKD. This CDR3 is built from 16 residues. The CDR3 sequence is CASVRGTGLSGNTIYF. The CDR3 region has the DNA TGTGCCAGCGTAAGAGGGACAGGGCTTTCTGGAAACACCATATATTTT.

The rearrangement links TRBV14 to TRBJ2-7; no clear D gene. Germline V lookup: CDR1 SGHDN, CDR2 FVKESK. This CDR3 is 14 amino acids long. V was cut by 0 bases and J by 3 bases, with 9 bases left in between. CDR3 in amino acids: CASSQDHINYEQYF. CDR3 nucleotide sequence: TGTGCCAGCAGCCAAGATCATATAAACTACGAGCAGTACTTC.

Note on this clonotype: A much bigger clone sits one base away, suggesting this may be a read error. CDR3 nucleotide sequence: TGTGCCAGCAGTGTATTAGCGGTGGGACGGGAGACCCAGTACTTC. It encodes CASSVLAVGRETQYF. V and J are TRBV6-1 and TRBJ2-7; tentative D call: TRBD2 (6 bases). The DNA end favors TRBJ2-5, so the J call may be wrong. Germline V lookup: CDR1 MNHNS, CDR2 SASEGT. The CDR3 length is 15 residues.

This clonotype was counted only a few times. This chain connects TRBV19 to TRBJ2-5, with 11 positions matching TRBD1. The ends lost 10 bases at V and 6 bases at J; junction bases unmatched: 10. The germline V gene has CDR1 LNHDA and CDR2 SQIVND (reference sequence). The CDR3 consists of 14 residues. The CDR3 DNA reads TGTGCCACTCCCACTGGGACAGGGGGTCAGACCCAGTACTTC. It is translated as CATPTGTGGQTQYF.

The CDR3 DNA is TGTGCCACCAGGCGGCCAGGGGCCTACAATGAGCAGTTCTTC. This codes for CATRRPGAYNEQFF. V usage is TRBV24-1 and J usage is TRBJ2-1; a possible D gene is TRBD1 (6 bases). The length of the CDR3 is 14 residues. Germline V CDR1 and CDR2: KGHDR, SFDVKD. V shed 7 bases and J shed 2 bases, with 11 bases lying between them.

The chain employs TRBV5-1 and TRBJ1-3; D perhaps matches TRBD1 (6 bases). V lost 4 bases to trimming and J lost 1 base, with 12 bases between them. The CDR3 consists of 15 residues. Germline CDR1 SGHRS, CDR2 YFSETQ. The CDR3 DNA sequence: TGCGCCAGCAGCACGACAGGATTGTCTGGAAACACCATATATTTT. Protein: CASSTTGLSGNTIYF.

The rearrangement joins TRBV6-1 to TRBJ2-1; no firm D call. Germline CDR1 MNHNS, CDR2 SASEGT. V was clipped by 7 bases and J by 3 bases, with 7 bases between them. The CDR3 has 12 residues. CDR3 bases: TGTGCCAGCACGGACCTCTACAATGAGCAGTTCTTC. It translates to CASTDLYNEQFF.